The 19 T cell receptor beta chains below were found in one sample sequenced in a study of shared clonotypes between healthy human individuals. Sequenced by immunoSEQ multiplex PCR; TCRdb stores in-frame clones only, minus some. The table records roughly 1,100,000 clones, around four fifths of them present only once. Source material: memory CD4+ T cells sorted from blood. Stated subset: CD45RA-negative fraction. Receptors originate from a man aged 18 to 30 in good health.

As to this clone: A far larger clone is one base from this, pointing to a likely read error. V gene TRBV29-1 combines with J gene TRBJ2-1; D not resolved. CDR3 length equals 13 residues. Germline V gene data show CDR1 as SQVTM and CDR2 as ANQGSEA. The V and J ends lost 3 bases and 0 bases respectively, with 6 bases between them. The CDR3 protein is CSVEASSYNEQFF. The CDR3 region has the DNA TGCAGCGTTGAGGCTAGCTCCTACAATGAGCAGTTCTTC.

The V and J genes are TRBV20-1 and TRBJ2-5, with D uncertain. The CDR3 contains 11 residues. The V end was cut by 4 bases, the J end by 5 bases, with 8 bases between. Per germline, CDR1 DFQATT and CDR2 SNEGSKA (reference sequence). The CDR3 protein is CSAIEVETQYF. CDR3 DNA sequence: TGCAGTGCTATTGAGGTCGAGACCCAGTACTTC.

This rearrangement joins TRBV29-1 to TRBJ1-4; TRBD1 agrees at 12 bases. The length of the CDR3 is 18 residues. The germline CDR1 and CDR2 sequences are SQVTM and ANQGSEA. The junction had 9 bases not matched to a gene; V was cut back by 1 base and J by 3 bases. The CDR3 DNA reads TGCAGCGTTGAAGGCCACAGGGACAGGGGGCCGGCTAATGAAAAACTGTTTTTT. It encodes CSVEGHRDRGPANEKLFF.

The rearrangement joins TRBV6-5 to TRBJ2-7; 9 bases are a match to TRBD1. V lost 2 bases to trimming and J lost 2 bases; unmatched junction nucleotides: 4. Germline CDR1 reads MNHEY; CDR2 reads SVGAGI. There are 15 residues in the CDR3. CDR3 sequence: CASSYQGTGTYEQYF. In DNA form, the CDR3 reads TGTGCCAGCAGTTACCAGGGGACAGGGACCTACGAGCAGTACTTC.

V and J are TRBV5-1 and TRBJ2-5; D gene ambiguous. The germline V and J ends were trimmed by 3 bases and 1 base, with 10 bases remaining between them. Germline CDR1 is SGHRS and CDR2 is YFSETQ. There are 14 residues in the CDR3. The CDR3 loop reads CASSSRSLQETQYF. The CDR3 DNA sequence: TGCGCCAGCAGCTCCCGGAGTCTCCAAGAGACCCAGTACTTC.

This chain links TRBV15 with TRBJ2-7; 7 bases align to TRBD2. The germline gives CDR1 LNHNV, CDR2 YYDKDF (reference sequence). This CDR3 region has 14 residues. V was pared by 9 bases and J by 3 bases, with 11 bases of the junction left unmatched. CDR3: CATALGGILYEQYF. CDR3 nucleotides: TGTGCCACTGCTCTGGGGGGGATCCTCTACGAGCAGTACTTC.

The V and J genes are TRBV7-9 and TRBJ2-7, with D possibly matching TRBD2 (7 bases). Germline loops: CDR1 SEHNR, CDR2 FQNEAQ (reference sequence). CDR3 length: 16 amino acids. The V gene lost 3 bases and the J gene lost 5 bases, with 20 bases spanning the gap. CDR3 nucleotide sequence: TGTGCCAGCAGCTTGGGTCTAGCGGAGCGACAGGACGAGCAGTACTTC. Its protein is CASSLGLAERQDEQYF.

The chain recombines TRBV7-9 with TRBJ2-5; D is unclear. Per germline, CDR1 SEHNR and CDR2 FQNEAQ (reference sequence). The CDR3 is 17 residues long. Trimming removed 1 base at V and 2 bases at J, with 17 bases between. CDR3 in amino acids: CASSLGSAFLTQETQYF. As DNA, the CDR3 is TGTGCCAGCAGCTTAGGATCCGCGTTTCTAACACAAGAGACCCAGTACTTC.

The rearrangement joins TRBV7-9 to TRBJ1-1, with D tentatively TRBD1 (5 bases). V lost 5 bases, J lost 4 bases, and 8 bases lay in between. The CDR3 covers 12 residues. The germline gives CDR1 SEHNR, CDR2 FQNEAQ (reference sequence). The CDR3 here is CASSAGFTEAFF. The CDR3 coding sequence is TGTGCCAGCAGCGCAGGGTTCACTGAAGCTTTCTTT.

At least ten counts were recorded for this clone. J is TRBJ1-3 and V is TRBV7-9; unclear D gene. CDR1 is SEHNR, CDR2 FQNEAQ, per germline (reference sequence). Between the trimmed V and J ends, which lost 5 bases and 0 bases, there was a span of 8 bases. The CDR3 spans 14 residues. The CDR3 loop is CASSTINSGNTIYF. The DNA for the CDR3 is TGTGCCAGCAGCACTATAAACTCTGGAAACACCATATATTTT.

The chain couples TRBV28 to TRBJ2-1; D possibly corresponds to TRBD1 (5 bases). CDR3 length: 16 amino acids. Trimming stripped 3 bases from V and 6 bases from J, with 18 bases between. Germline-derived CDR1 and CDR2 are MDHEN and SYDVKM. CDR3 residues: CASSFGSDIRSNEQFF. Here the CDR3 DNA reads TGTGCCAGCAGTTTCGGGTCGGACATACGTAGCAATGAGCAGTTCTTC.

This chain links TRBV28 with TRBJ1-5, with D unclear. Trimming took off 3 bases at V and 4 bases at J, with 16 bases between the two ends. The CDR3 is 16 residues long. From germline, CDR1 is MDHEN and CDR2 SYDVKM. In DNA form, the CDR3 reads TGTGCCAGCAGTTTGGGCAGATACACCTTAAATCAGCCCCAGCATTTT. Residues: CASSLGRYTLNQPQHF. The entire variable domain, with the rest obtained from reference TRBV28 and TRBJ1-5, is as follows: DVKVTQSSRYLVKRTGEKVFLECVQDMDHENMFWYRQDPGLGLRLIYFSYDVKMKEKGDIPEGYSVSREKKERFSLILESASTNQTSMYLCASSLGRYTLNQPQHFGDGTRLSIL.

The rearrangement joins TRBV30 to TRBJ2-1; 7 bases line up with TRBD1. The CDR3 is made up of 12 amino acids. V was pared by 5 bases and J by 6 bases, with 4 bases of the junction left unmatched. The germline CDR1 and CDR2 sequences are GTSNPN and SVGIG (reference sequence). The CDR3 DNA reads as TGTGCCTGGGGAGGACAGGTCAATGAGCAGTTCTTC. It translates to CAWGGQVNEQFF.

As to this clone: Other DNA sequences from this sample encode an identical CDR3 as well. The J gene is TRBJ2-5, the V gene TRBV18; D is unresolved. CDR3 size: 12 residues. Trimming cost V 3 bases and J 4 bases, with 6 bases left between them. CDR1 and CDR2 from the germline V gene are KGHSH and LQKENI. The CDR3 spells CASSPLGETQYF. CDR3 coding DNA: TGTGCCAGCTCACCTCTAGGAGAGACCCAGTACTTC.

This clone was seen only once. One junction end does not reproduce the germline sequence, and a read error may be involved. CDR3 in DNA: TGTGCCAGCAGCCGGGGACAGGGCGAAAGACTGTTTTTT. Its translation is CASSRGQGERLFF. The chain recombines TRBV7-2 with TRBJ1-4; 9 positions agree with TRBD1. Germline CDR1 SGHTA, CDR2 FQGNSA. The length of the CDR3 is 13 residues. Based on the CDR3 plus reference TRBV7-2 and TRBJ1-4, the full variable domain is GAGVSQSPSNKVTEKGKDVELRCDPISGHTALYWYRQSLGQGLEFLIYFQGNSAPDKSGLPSDRFSAERTGGSVSTLTIQRTQQEDSAVYLCASSRGQGERLFFGSGTQLSVL.

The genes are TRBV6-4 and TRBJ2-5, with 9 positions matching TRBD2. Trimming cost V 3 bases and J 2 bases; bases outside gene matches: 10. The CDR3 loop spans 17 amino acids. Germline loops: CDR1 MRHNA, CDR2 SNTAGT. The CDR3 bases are TGTGCCAGCAGTGAATCTAGCGGGGCCAGGGGGCAAGAGACCCAGTACTTC. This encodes CASSESSGARGQETQYF.

CDR3 nucleotide sequence: TGTGCCAGCGGCCAAAGAGCGACTTCCTACGAGCAGTACTTC. As protein: CASGQRATSYEQYF. The V gene is TRBV28, the J gene TRBJ2-7; no clear D. The V gene lost 8 bases and the J gene lost 1 base, with 15 bases spanning the gap. Germline CDR1 reads MDHEN; CDR2 reads SYDVKM. This CDR3 has 14 amino acids.

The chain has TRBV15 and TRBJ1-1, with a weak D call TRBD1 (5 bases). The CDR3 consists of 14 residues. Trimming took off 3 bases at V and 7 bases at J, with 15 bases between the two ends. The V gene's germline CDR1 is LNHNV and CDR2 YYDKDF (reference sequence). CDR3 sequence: CATSSRRDGVEAFF. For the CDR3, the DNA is TGTGCCACCAGCAGCAGGAGGGACGGTGTTGAAGCTTTCTTT. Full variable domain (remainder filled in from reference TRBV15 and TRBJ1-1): DAMVIQNPRYQVTQFGKPVTLSCSQTLNHNVMYWYQQKSSQAPKLLFHYYDKDFNNEADTPDNFQSRRPNTSFCFLDIRSPGLGDTAMYLCATSSRRDGVEAFFGQGTRLTVV.

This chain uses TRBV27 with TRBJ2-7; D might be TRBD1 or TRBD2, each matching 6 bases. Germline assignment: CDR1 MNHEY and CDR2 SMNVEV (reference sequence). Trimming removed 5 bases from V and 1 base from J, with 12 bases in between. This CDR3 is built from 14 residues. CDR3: CASSRGAQSYEQYF. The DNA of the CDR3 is TGTGCCAGCAGTAGGGGGGCGCAATCCTACGAGCAGTACTTC.